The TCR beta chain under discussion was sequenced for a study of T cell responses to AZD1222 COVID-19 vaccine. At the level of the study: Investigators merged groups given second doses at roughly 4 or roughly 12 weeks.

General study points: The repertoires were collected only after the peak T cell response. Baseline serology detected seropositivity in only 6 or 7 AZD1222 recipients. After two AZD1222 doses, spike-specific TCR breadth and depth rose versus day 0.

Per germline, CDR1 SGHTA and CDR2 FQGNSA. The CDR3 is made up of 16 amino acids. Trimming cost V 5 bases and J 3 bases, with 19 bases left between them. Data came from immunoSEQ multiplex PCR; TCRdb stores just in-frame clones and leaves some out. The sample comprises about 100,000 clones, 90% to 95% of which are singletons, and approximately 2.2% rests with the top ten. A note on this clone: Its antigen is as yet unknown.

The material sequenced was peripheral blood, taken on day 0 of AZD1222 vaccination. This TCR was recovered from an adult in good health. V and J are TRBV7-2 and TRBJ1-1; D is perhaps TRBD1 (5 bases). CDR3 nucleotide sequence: TGTGCCAGCAGCCTGAGACAGACTAACGGATACACTGAAGCTTTCTTT. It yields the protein CASSLRQTNGYTEAFF.